One sample yielded the 14 T cell receptor beta chains listed below, sequenced in a study of blood T cell repertoires in COVID-19. Here immunoSEQ multiplex PCR was the method, and the copy in TCRdb shows in-frame clones only, minus some. The table records 230,000 or so clones, around 86% of them present only once. What was sequenced was peripheral blood. These receptors originate from a human donor in a cohort sampled during active COVID-19.

Only one count was recorded for this clone. The chain recombines TRBV6-4 with TRBJ2-7; 11 nucleotides agree with TRBD2. The CDR3 length is 15 residues. Germline loops: CDR1 MRHNA, CDR2 SNTAGT. The J segment lost 6 bases and the V segment lost 6 bases, leaving 10 bases of the junction unmatched. The CDR3 spells CASSALLAGVGEQYF. The DNA of the CDR3 is TGTGCCAGCAGCGCATTACTAGCGGGAGTAGGCGAGCAGTACTTC.

The DNA of the CDR3 is TGTGCCAGCTCACCACCGGGGGACAGCTTATACGAGCAGTACTTC. This gives the protein CASSPPGDSLYEQYF. The rearrangement joins TRBV18 to TRBJ2-7, with 7 bases lining up with TRBD1. With 0 bases clipped from V and 4 bases from J, the junction kept 6 bases outside the gene matches. Germline values: CDR1 KGHSH, CDR2 LQKENI. The length of the CDR3 is 15 residues.

This chain connects TRBV4-1 to TRBJ2-7; TRBD2 aligns across 11 bases. Germline V gene lookup returns CDR1 MGHRA and CDR2 YSYEKL. The CDR3 is 16 amino acids. Germline trimming cut 5 bases from V and 2 bases from J; bases unmatched to any gene: 8. CDR3 protein: CASSTRTSGQAYEQYF. The CDR3 bases are TGCGCCAGCAGCACCCGGACTAGCGGGCAAGCCTACGAGCAGTACTTC.

A remark on this clone: Other DNA sequences in the sample encode the same CDR3. This chain links TRBV7-9 with TRBJ2-7; TRBD2 matches 7 bases. This CDR3 comprises 14 residues. Trimming at V came to 3 bases and at J to 0 bases, leaving 2 bases not matched to a gene. Germline CDR1 is SEHNR and CDR2 is FQNEAQ (reference sequence). CDR3: CASSLLADSYEQYF. The DNA for the CDR3 is TGTGCCAGCAGCTTGCTAGCGGACTCCTACGAGCAGTACTTC.

CDR3 sequence (DNA): TGTGCCAGCAGCCCCCCACTAGCGCCTTCCTACGAGCAGTACTTC. Translating gives CASSPPLAPSYEQYF. The chain links TRBV7-9 to TRBJ2-7, with 7 nucleotides matching TRBD2. V shed 5 bases, J shed 1 base, and the junction held 8 bases outside the gene matches. Per germline, CDR1 SEHNR and CDR2 FQNEAQ (reference sequence). CDR3 length: 15 amino acids.

The chain is built from TRBV28 and TRBJ2-2; 9 bases fit TRBD1. V was pared by 7 bases and J by 7 bases, with 7 bases of the junction left unmatched. Germline-derived CDR1 and CDR2 are MDHEN and SYDVKM. The CDR3 contains 14 residues. The CDR3 sequence: CASKTGGWVGELFF. CDR3 bases: TGTGCCAGCAAAACAGGGGGCTGGGTCGGGGAGCTGTTTTTT.

The chain carries TRBV3-1 (or the pseudogene TRBV3-2) and TRBJ1-2; D possibly corresponds to TRBD1 (6 bases). Germline values: CDR1 LGHDT, CDR2 YNNKEL (reference sequence). The CDR3 runs to 12 residues. V was clipped by 5 bases and J by 7 bases, with 11 bases between them. In DNA, the CDR3 is TGTGCCAGCAGCAATGAAGGGGGTGGCTACACCTTC. Its protein product is CASSNEGGGYTF.

This chain connects TRBV2 to TRBJ2-2; the D is unclear. CDR3 size: 13 residues. From germline, CDR1 is SNHLY and CDR2 FYNNEI. Between the trimmed V and J ends, which lost 9 bases and 1 base, there was a span of 9 bases. The CDR3 DNA follows: TGTGCCAGTCCCGAGGTGAACACCGGGGAGCTGTTTTTT. This codes for CASPEVNTGELFF.

CDR3 loop: CASSATFVTNEKLFF. The CDR3 nucleotides are TGTGCCAGTAGTGCTACCTTCGTAACTAATGAAAAACTGTTTTTT. The rearrangement links TRBV19 to TRBJ1-4; D is ambiguous. The length of the CDR3 is 15 residues. CDR1 is LNHDA, CDR2 SQIVND, per germline (reference sequence). V lost 5 bases and J 1 base, leaving 11 bases between the germline ends.

For this clone: A much larger clone differs from this one at a single base, so this may be a read error. This chain joins TRBV6-2 or TRBV6-3 and TRBJ2-7; TRBD2 matches 13 bases. Germline V CDR1 and CDR2: MNHEY, SVGEGT. This CDR3 has 14 residues. Germline trimming cut 5 bases from V and 3 bases from J; bases unmatched to any gene: 1. CDR3 coding DNA: TGTGCCAGCAGTCGGACTAGCGGGAGCTACGAGCAGTACTTC. It is translated as CASSRTSGSYEQYF.

The chain joins TRBV18 to TRBJ2-7; 8 nucleotides align to TRBD1. Losses at the gene ends were 1 base for V and 3 bases for J; bases not matched to a gene: 2. From germline, CDR1 is KGHSH and CDR2 LQKENI. CDR3 length equals 14 residues. The CDR3 nucleotides read TGTGCCAGCTCACCACAGGGACAGGTCTACGAGCAGTACTTC. Its translation is CASSPQGQVYEQYF.

J is TRBJ2-7 and V is TRBV6-2 or TRBV6-3; 8 bases are a match to TRBD2. This CDR3 region has 16 residues. Trimming took 6 bases from V and 4 from J; bases not matched to a gene: 14. Germline V gene lookup returns CDR1 MNHEY and CDR2 SVGEGT. The CDR3 DNA reads TGTGCCAGCAGCCCTAGCGTGTCAGCGGGAGCTTACGAGCAGTACTTC. Its translation: CASSPSVSAGAYEQYF.

This chain links TRBV28 with TRBJ2-1, with D tentatively TRBD2 (6 bases). Trimming cost V 2 bases and J 4 bases, with 21 bases left between them. The CDR3 has 18 amino acids. Germline V gene lookup returns CDR1 MDHEN and CDR2 SYDVKM. The CDR3 nucleotides are TGTGCCAGCAGTTTACCCATGGGCCGGGACTCGATTTACAATGAGCAGTTCTTC. Amino acid sequence: CASSLPMGRDSIYNEQFF.

CDR3 loop: CASRPGLAGGPAYEQYF. The CDR3 nucleotides are TGTGCCAGCAGACCGGGACTAGCGGGAGGGCCCGCCTACGAGCAGTACTTC. The V call is TRBV27, the J call TRBJ2-7; 16 bases match TRBD2. Trimming at V came to 6 bases and at J to 2 bases, leaving 7 bases not matched to a gene. This CDR3 contains 17 residues. Germline loops: CDR1 MNHEY, CDR2 SMNVEV (reference sequence).